Listed below are T cell receptor beta chains from one sample, sequenced in a study of spatial heterogeneity in lung cancer. TCRdb processed the 5' RACE reads anew with MiXCR; each CDR3 protein has one entry. The repertoire includes 3,800 or so distinct CDR3 sequences, roughly 2.9% of them detected once, and 12% sits in the top ten. Here the sequenced sample was normal lung tissue next to the tumor, taken at surgery. Source of these receptors: a female donor with early-stage non-small cell lung cancer. CDR3s include the opening cysteine and the closing phenylalanine or tryptophan. Each record gives: CDR3 length, J gene, V gene, D gene, clone size, CDR3 protein, CDR3 DNA. The D gene is left open where the match is weak. Only some rows state a clone size, as once, few, many or a class for expanded clones.

>16|TRBJ2-3|TRBV5-1|-|many
CASSLGAASSTDTQYF
TGCGCCAGCAGCTTGGGGGCAGCGTCTAGCACAGATACGCAGTATTTT
>13|TRBJ2-1|TRBV6-2/TRBV6-3|-|many
CASSYDSYNEQFF
TGTGCCAGCAGTTACGACAGTTACAATGAGCAGTTCTTC
>14|TRBJ2-7|TRBV7-9|-|many
CASSLQPGNNEQYF
TGTGCCAGCAGCTTACAACCAGGGAACAACGAGCAGTACTTC
>13|TRBJ2-2|TRBV9|-|medium-sized
CASSVEHAGELFF
TGTGCCAGCAGCGTAGAACATGCCGGGGAGCTGTTTTTT
>20|TRBJ1-5|TRBV12-2|-|medium-sized
CASRLAAPGGRLTRNQPQHF
TGTGCAAGTCGCTTAGCTGCTCCCGGGGGGCGCCTTACGCGCAATCAGCCCCAGCATTTT
>11|TRBJ2-7|TRBV3-1|-|medium-sized
CASSQRREQYF
TGTGCCAGCAGCCAGCGGCGCGAGCAGTACTTC
>15|TRBJ1-4|TRBV7-9|-|medium-sized
CASSTGQTTNEKLFF
TGTGCCAGCAGCACCGGCCAGACCACTAATGAAAAACTGTTTTTT
>14|TRBJ1-1|TRBV6-4|TRBD1|medium-sized
CASRETGRDTEAFF
TGTGCCAGCAGAGAGACAGGGAGGGACACTGAAGCTTTCTTT
>14|TRBJ2-7|TRBV6-5|-|medium-sized
CASGPWGVDYEQYF
TGTGCCAGCGGCCCCTGGGGAGTAGACTACGAGCAGTACTTC
>15|TRBJ1-6|TRBV7-2|TRBD1|many
CASSQMTGRGSPLHF
TGTGCCAGCAGCCAAATGACAGGGCGCGGTTCACCCCTCCACTTT
>13|TRBJ2-3|TRBV5-6|-|medium-sized
CASSRDFTDTQYF
TGTGCCAGCAGCCGGGACTTCACAGATACGCAGTATTTT
>15|TRBJ1-5|TRBV10-3|-|medium-sized
CAISEGGTSGQPQHF
TGTGCCATCAGTGAGGGGGGGACGTCGGGTCAGCCCCAGCATTTT
>17|TRBJ1-2|TRBV4-2|-|-
CASSFRNTGTGLGGYTF
TGTGCCAGCAGTTTCCGAAACACCGGGACGGGCTTGGGGGGCTACACCTTC
>14|TRBJ2-1|TRBV4-1|-|medium-sized
CASSAGSSYNEQFF
TGCGCCAGCAGCGCGGGGAGCTCCTACAATGAGCAGTTCTTC
>15|TRBJ2-1|TRBV5-4|-|few
CASSVGKGGHNEQFF
TGTGCCAGCAGCGTTGGGAAAGGCGGACACAATGAGCAGTTCTTC
>14|TRBJ1-5|TRBV19|TRBD1|medium-sized
CASRTGLGNQPQHF
TGTGCCAGTAGGACAGGGTTAGGCAATCAGCCCCAGCATTTT
>16|TRBJ2-7|TRBV4-2|TRBD2|medium-sized
CASSTSLAGGPDEQYF
TGTGCCAGCAGCACCTCACTAGCGGGGGGGCCGGACGAGCAGTACTTC
>16|TRBJ2-5|TRBV3-1|TRBD1|medium-sized
CASSQRTGPMQETQYF
TGTGCCAGCAGCCAAAGGACAGGGCCAATGCAAGAGACCCAGTACTTC
>15|TRBJ2-3|TRBV6-5|-|medium-sized
CASSRTSGRTDTQYF
TGTGCCAGCAGTCGTACTAGTGGGCGCACAGATACGCAGTATTTT
>16|TRBJ2-1|TRBV6-5|TRBD2|few
CASSYTRTSGGGEQFF
TGTGCCAGCAGTTACACCCGGACTAGCGGGGGTGGTGAGCAGTTCTTC